Listed below are T cell receptor beta chains from one sample, sequenced in a study of OX40 agonist ivuxolimab in advanced cancers. The repertoire was sequenced with immunoSEQ multiplex PCR; TCRdb's copy has only in-frame clones and lacks some. The sample holds about 35,000 clones; roughly 89% are singletons and the top ten take less than 2%. The sequenced sample was CD4+ or CD8+ T cells sorted from blood, obtained in a trial of the OX40 agonist ivuxolimab. The receptors originated from an adult with an advanced solid tumor such as melanoma, head and neck, liver or kidney cancer. Each CDR3 is given with its conserved first and last residue.

j_call v_call cdr3_aa
TRBJ2-3 TRBV11-3 CASSLVLGDTQYF
TRBJ2-5 TRBV5-1 CASSLGTSGRGTQYF
TRBJ2-3 TRBV7-2 CASSPRGQGRGGRDTQYF
TRBJ2-5 TRBV6-1 CASSASGGDRETQYF
TRBJ2-1 TRBV9 CASSVSGGGYNEQFF
TRBJ1-1 TRBV6-6 CASTDVQGRKAFF
TRBJ2-7 TRBV28 CASRRPGTSATEQYF
TRBJ1-3 TRBV5-1 CASSPRAPGNTIYF
TRBJ1-3 TRBV6-1 CASSEGSRRDTIYF
TRBJ1-5 TRBV2 CASRKEISQPQHF
TRBJ2-1 TRBV28 CASSLGKGRSSYNEQFF
TRBJ2-3 TRBV5-4 CASSLNQGLDTQYF
TRBJ2-3 TRBV9 CASSVGMRWGTDTQYF
TRBJ2-1 TRBV7-9 CASSFQGSSYNEQFF